This T cell receptor beta chain was sequenced during a study of blood T cell repertoires in COVID-19. Whole-study context: Samples of COVID-19 (acute and convalescent) were obtained from the United States, Italy and Spain. T cells, B-cell-depleted T cells, or PBMCs supplied cDNA or gDNA.

Generated by immunoSEQ multiplex PCR, the TCRdb table keeps only in-frame clones and is missing some. Of more than 60,000 clones listed, 86% were seen once; the top ten hold 6% to 6.5%. This clone was observed once. This CDR3 contains 13 residues. The germline gives CDR1 LNHDA, CDR2 SQIVND (reference sequence). The trim removed 6 bases at V and 6 bases at J, leaving 5 bases unmatched. Sequencing was done on a sample of peripheral blood. The J gene is TRBJ1-5, the V gene TRBV19, with TRBD1 identical over 7 bases. The receptor's source is a man older than 75 with COVID-19, enrolled during active disease. The CDR3 reads CASSTGVRQPQHF. Here the CDR3 DNA reads TGTGCCAGTAGCACAGGGGTGCGTCAGCCCCAGCATTTT.